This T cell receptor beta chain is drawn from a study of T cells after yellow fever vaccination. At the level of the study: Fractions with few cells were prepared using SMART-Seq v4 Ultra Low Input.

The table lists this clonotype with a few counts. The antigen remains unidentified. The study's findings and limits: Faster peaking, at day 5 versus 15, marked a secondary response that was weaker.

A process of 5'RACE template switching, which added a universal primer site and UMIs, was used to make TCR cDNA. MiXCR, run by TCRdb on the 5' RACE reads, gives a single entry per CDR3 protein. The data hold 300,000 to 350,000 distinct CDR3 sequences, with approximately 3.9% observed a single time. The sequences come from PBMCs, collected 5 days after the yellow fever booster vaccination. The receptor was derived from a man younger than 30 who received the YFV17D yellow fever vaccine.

The CDR3 protein is CASSLEPRAYEQYF. CDR3 coding DNA: TGTGCCAGCAGCTTAGAGCCCAGGGCCTACGAGCAGTACTTC. V usage is TRBV7-2 and J usage is TRBJ2-7, with D maybe TRBD1 (5 bases). V dropped 1 base and J dropped 2 bases, with 9 bases sitting between them. CDR1 is SGHTA, CDR2 FQGNSA, per germline. The CDR3 sequence is 14 residues long.